This T cell receptor beta chain appears in the sequencing data of a study of blood T cell repertoires in COVID-19. Study-level background: Nucleic acid was either cDNA or gDNA, and it came from T cells, B-cell-depleted T cells, or PBMCs.

In germline, CDR1 is MNHEY, CDR2 SVGAGI. V shed 6 bases and J 8 bases; nucleotides not matched to a gene: 7. This CDR3 has 13 residues. The protocol was immunoSEQ multiplex PCR, while the TCRdb copy is restricted to in-frame clones and leaves out a portion. The table lists under 350,000 clones, around 86% of them singletons. This clone was seen only once. This clonotype was obtained from a man in his fifties or sixties with acute or convalescent COVID-19. This rearrangement joins TRBV6-5 to TRBJ1-2, with 9 positions matching TRBD1. The sequenced sample consisted of peripheral blood. CDR3 bases: TGTGCCAGCAGCCCCGGGACAGGGTTCGGCTACACCTTC. This sequence encodes CASSPGTGFGYTF.